This T cell receptor beta chain was retrieved from a study of blood T cell repertoires in COVID-19. Looking at the study overall: Samples representing acute and convalescent COVID-19 were sourced from the United States, Italy and Spain. T cells, B-cell-depleted T cells, or PBMCs supplied cDNA or gDNA.

CDR3 size: 14 residues. CDR1 and CDR2 (germline): SGHRS, YFSETQ. The V segment lost 4 bases and the J segment 4 bases; nucleotides outside the gene matches: 6. Some clones are missing from TCRdb's copy, which holds only in-frame ones; the method was immunoSEQ multiplex PCR. The table records a few hundred thousand clones, approximately 90% of them present only once. Enrollees, about 18 to 95 years old, lived in about two dozen US areas. Two negative PCRs, clearance, or symptom resolution characterized the recovered Cohort 3 donors. This chain links TRBV5-1 with TRBJ1-2, with 8 bases that match TRBD1. The receptor was isolated from an older woman who had recovered from COVID-19. The specimen was PBMCs or T cells enriched from blood (not recorded which). This CDR3 reads CASSPGTGFYGYTF. The DNA for the CDR3 is TGCGCCAGCAGCCCTGGGACAGGCTTCTATGGCTACACCTTC.